This TCR beta chain was identified during a study of blood T cell repertoires in COVID-19. About the study: T cells, B-cell-depleted T cells, or PBMCs provided the cDNA or gDNA that served as material.

The CDR3 sequence is 14 residues long. Germline V gene sequence: CDR1 LNHDA, CDR2 SQIVND (reference sequence). V was cut by 3 bases and J by 0 bases, with 6 bases left in between. Categorization into cohorts depended on clinical history that participants reported. In the authors' methods: Estimation of nucleated cell counts was performed using reference gene primer amplification. Generated by immunoSEQ multiplex PCR, the TCRdb table keeps only in-frame clones and is missing some. That table supplies the V and J calls and clone size; D and trimming were determined from the DNA. The sample records about 240,000 clones, approximately 84% being singletons.

Sequenced sample: PBMCs or T cells enriched from blood (not recorded which). The chain recombines TRBV19 with TRBJ1-3; D not certain. This clonotype was obtained from a woman in her forties with acute COVID-19. The CDR3 coding sequence is TGTGCCAGTAGTATTTTGAGCTCTGGAAACACCATATATTTT. Protein: CASSILSSGNTIYF.